The 13 T cell receptor beta chains presented below share a single source sample, sequenced in a study of cytomegalovirus exposure and HLA in healthy donors. Generated by immunoSEQ multiplex PCR, the TCRdb table keeps only in-frame clones and is missing some. The data contain 150,000 to 200,000 clones, approximately 78% of them seen just once; the ten biggest clones take up roughly 1.2%. Sequenced: PBMCs. Receptors originate from a woman in her twenties or thirties in good health and CMV-seronegative.

The V gene is TRBV5-8, the J gene TRBJ1-1; 7 nucleotides agree with TRBD1. Looked up from germline, CDR1 is SGHTS and CDR2 is YDEGEE. The CDR3 runs to 15 residues. The J segment lost 1 base and the V segment lost 1 base, leaving 4 bases of the junction unmatched. The CDR3 DNA sequence: TGTGCCAGCAGCTTGTCGAGGGGGCAGAACACTGAAGCTTTCTTT. It translates to CASSLSRGQNTEAFF.

The V call is TRBV7-7, the J call TRBJ1-2; D is possibly TRBD1 (6 bases). Germline lookup yields CDR1 SSHAT and CDR2 FNYEAQ (reference sequence). Trimming left V 5 bases short and J 2 bases short, with 21 bases between. The CDR3 has 17 amino acids. The CDR3 DNA is TGTGCCAGCAGCGGAGCCCTGGGGGCCCCTAGAAACTATGGCTACACCTTC. It encodes CASSGALGAPRNYGYTF.

This sequence joins TRBV28 and TRBJ2-5; the D gene is possibly TRBD2 (8 bases). CDR3 length: 16 residues. Trimming took off 8 bases at V and 5 bases at J, with 24 bases between the two ends. In germline, CDR1 is MDHEN, CDR2 SYDVKM. The CDR3 DNA follows: TGTGCCAGCCTCTCAGGGGGACTAGTTGCGGGTGAGACCCAGTACTTC. The encoded protein is CASLSGGLVAGETQYF.

The CDR3 region has the DNA TGCGCCAGCAGCCCGCCGGGACTAGCAAAGGAGCAGTTCTTC. Protein product: CASSPPGLAKEQFF. The chain joins TRBV4-1 to TRBJ2-1, with 9 bases that match TRBD2. This CDR3 spans 14 amino acids. The germline gives CDR1 MGHRA, CDR2 YSYEKL. Trimming cost V 4 bases and J 10 bases; bases outside gene matches: 8.

The chain combines TRBV19 with TRBJ1-2; 10 bases line up with TRBD1. The J segment lost 3 bases and the V segment lost 7 bases, leaving 5 bases of the junction unmatched. CDR1 and CDR2 from the germline V gene are LNHDA and SQIVND (reference sequence). The length of the CDR3 is 14 residues. The CDR3 spells CASNAGTGDYGYTF. The DNA for the CDR3 is TGTGCCAGTAACGCCGGGACAGGGGACTATGGCTACACCTTC.

The chain has TRBV18 and TRBJ2-3; 7 bases align to TRBD2. The CDR3 runs to 15 residues. Germline loops: CDR1 KGHSH, CDR2 LQKENI. Unmatched junction bases numbered 8, after V lost 3 bases and J lost 5 bases. The CDR3 DNA sequence: TGTGCCAGCTCACCTTGGGGGGGGACCGGAGATACGCAGTATTTT. This gives the protein CASSPWGGTGDTQYF.

The V gene is TRBV7-6, the J gene TRBJ2-4; 7 bases line up with TRBD2. CDR3 length: 16 amino acids. Germline CDR1 and CDR2: SGHVS and FNYEAQ. V was pared by 5 bases and J by 2 bases, with 9 bases of the junction left unmatched. CDR3: CASSPGGGRTKNIQYF. The CDR3 DNA follows: TGTGCCAGCAGCCCTGGGGGGGGGAGAACCAAAAACATTCAGTACTTC.

The chain is built from TRBV7-2 and TRBJ2-1, with D possibly matching TRBD1 (6 bases). The CDR3 totals 16 residues. The V end was cut by 5 bases, the J end by 4 bases, with 18 bases between. Germline CDR1 SGHTA, CDR2 FQGNSA. The CDR3 is CASSTRTRTAYNEQFF. DNA of the CDR3: TGTGCCAGCAGCACCCGCACTCGGACAGCGTACAATGAGCAGTTCTTC.

The rearrangement uses TRBV25-1 and TRBJ2-2; no clear D gene. Germline V gene sequence: CDR1 MGHDK, CDR2 SYGVNS. This CDR3 region has 14 residues. V was cut by 3 bases and J by 4 bases, with 9 bases left in between. This chain's CDR3 is CASSDRVRTGELFF. The CDR3 DNA is TGTGCCAGCAGTGACCGGGTTCGCACCGGGGAGCTGTTTTTT.

This chain links TRBV5-1 with TRBJ1-6; weak D call: TRBD1 (6 bases). Germline CDR1 and CDR2: SGHRS and YFSETQ. The CDR3 is 14 residues long. V shed 5 bases and J shed 13 bases, with 19 bases lying between them. The CDR3 loop is CASRGRDTGSPLHF. For the CDR3, the DNA is TGCGCCAGCAGGGGTCGGGACACGGGTTCGCCCCTCCACTTT.

This chain links TRBV19 with TRBJ1-1, with 10 bases matching TRBD1. The CDR3 covers 17 residues. Germline lookup yields CDR1 LNHDA and CDR2 SQIVND (reference sequence). The V segment lost 3 bases and the J segment 0 bases; nucleotides outside the gene matches: 7. CDR3 in DNA: TGTGCCAGTAGTATGACAGGGGGCATATTTATGAACACTGAAGCTTTCTTT. Protein product: CASSMTGGIFMNTEAFF.

This chain uses TRBV6-5 with TRBJ1-1; D is possibly TRBD1 (5 bases). V was shortened by 5 bases and J by 4 bases, with 14 bases between the two germline ends. The CDR3 contains 14 residues. CDR1 and CDR2 from the germline V gene are MNHEY and SVGAGI. CDR3 bases: TGTGCCAGCAGTAAACGGGAGAGGGGCACTGAAGCTTTCTTT. Residues: CASSKRERGTEAFF.

This chain connects TRBV4-1 to TRBJ1-3; TRBD1 matches at 9 bases. The CDR3 contains 17 residues. Looked up from germline, CDR1 is MGHRA and CDR2 is YSYEKL. The J segment lost 2 bases and the V segment lost 0 bases, leaving 5 bases of the junction unmatched. Here the CDR3 reads CASSQDPGQGAGNTIYF. The CDR3 DNA follows: TGCGCCAGCAGCCAAGATCCGGGACAGGGAGCTGGAAACACCATATATTTT.